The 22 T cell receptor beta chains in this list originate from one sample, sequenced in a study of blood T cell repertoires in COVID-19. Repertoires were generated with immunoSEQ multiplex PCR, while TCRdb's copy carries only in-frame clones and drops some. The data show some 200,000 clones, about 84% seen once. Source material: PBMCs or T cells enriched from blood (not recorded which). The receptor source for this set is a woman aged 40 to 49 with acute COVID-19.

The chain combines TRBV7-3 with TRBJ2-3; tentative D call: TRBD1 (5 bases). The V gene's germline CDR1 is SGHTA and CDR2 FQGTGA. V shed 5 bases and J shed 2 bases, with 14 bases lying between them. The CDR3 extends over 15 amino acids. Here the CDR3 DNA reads TGTGCCAGCAGCCTATTGGGGCAGGACACAGATACGCAGTATTTT. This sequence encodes CASSLLGQDTDTQYF.

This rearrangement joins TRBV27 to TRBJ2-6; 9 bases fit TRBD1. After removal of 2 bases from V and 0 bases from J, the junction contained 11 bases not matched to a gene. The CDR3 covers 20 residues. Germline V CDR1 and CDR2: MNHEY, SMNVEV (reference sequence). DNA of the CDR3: TGTGCCAGCAGTTTAAAGTCTTCCGGACAGGGGTTCTCTGGGGCCAACGTCCTGACTTTC. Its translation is CASSLKSSGQGFSGANVLTF.

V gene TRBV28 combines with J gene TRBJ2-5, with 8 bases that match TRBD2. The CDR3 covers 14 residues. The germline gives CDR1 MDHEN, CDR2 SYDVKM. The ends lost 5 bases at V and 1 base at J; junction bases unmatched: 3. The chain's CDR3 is CASSETSGQETQYF. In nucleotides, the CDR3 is TGTGCCAGCAGTGAAACTAGCGGCCAAGAGACCCAGTACTTC. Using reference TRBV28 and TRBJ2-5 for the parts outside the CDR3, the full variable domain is DVKVTQSSRYLVKRTGEKVFLECVQDMDHENMFWYRQDPGLGLRLIYFSYDVKMKEKGDIPEGYSVSREKKERFSLILESASTNQTSMYLCASSETSGQETQYFGPGTRLLVL.

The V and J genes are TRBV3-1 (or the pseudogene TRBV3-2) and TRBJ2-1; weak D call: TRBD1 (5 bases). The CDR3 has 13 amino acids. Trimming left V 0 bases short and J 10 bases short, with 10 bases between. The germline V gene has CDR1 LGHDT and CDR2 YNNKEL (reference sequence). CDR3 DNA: TGTGCCAGCAGCCAAGATCCAGGGCAGGAGCAGTTCTTC. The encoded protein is CASSQDPGQEQFF.

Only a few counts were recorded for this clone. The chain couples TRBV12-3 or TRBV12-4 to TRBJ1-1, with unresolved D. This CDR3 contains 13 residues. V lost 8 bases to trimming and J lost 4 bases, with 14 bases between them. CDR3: CASRLMQSTEAFF. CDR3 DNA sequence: TGTGCCAGCCGATTGATGCAGTCCACTGAAGCTTTCTTT.

CDR3 nucleotide sequence: TGTGCCACCAGCAGAGATTTGACAGATCAGCCCCAGCATTTT. Translating it yields CATSRDLTDQPQHF. This chain links TRBV15 with TRBJ1-5; possible D gene TRBD1, 5 bases. The CDR3 is 14 amino acids. Trimming removed 0 bases from V and 5 bases from J, with 8 bases in between. The germline CDR1 and CDR2 sequences are LNHNV and YYDKDF (reference sequence).

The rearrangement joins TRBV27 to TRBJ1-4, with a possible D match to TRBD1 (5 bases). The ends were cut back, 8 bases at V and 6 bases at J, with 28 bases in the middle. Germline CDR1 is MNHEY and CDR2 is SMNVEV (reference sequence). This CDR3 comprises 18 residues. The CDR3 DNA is TGTGCCAGCCTTCTCCATCGCAGGGTGCCGGGGGTGGATGAAAAACTGTTTTTT. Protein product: CASLLHRRVPGVDEKLFF.

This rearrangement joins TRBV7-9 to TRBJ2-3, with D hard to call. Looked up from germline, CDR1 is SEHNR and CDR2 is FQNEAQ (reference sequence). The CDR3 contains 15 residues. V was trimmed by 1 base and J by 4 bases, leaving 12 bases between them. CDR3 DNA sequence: TGTGCCAGCAGCTTAGGGGCTGTAACTTCAGATACGCAGTATTTT. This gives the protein CASSLGAVTSDTQYF.

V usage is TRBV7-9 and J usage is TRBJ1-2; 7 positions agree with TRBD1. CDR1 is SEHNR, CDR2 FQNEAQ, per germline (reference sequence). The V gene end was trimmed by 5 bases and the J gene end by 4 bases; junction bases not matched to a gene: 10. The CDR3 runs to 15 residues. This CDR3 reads CASSTGTDTPYGYTF. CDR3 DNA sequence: TGTGCCAGCAGCACCGGGACAGACACCCCCTATGGCTACACCTTC.

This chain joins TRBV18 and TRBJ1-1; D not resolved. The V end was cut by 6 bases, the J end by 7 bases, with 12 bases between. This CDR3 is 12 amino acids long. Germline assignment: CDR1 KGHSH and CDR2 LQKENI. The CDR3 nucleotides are TGTGCCAGCTCCCGGGGTCCATATGAAGCTTTCTTT. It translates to CASSRGPYEAFF.

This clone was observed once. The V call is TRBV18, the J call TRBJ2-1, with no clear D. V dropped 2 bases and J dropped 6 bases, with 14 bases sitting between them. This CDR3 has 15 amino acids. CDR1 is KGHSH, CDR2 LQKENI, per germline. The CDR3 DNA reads TGTGCCAGCTCACCAAATTTGAACGACTTCAATGAGCAGTTCTTC. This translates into CASSPNLNDFNEQFF.

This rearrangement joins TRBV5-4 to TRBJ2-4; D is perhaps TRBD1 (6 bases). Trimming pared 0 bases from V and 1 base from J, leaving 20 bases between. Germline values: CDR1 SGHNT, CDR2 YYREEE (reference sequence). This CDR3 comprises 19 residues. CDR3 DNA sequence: TGTGCCAGCAGCTTGGTAAACAGGGACAACCTTGGGGCCAAAAACATTCAGTACTTC. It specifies CASSLVNRDNLGAKNIQYF.

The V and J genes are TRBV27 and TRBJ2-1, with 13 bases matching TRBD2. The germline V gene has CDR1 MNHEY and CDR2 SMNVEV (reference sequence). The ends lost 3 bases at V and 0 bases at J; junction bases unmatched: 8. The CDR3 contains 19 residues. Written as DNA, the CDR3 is TGTGCCAGCAGTTTCCGGACTAGCGGGAGTACGAGCTCCTACAATGAGCAGTTCTTC. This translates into CASSFRTSGSTSSYNEQFF.

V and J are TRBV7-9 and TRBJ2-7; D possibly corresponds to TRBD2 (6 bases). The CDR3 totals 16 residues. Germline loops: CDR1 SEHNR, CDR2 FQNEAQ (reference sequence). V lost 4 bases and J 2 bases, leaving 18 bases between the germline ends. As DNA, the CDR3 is TGTGCCAGCAGCTCAGCCCTCGGACGGGGGACCTACGAGCAGTACTTC. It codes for CASSSALGRGTYEQYF.

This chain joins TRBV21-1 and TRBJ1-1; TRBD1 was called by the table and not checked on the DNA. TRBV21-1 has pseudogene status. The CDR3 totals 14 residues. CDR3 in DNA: TGTGCCAGCCGTCTTTTGGCAGAGAACACTGAAGCTTTCTTT. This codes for CASRLLAENTEAFF.

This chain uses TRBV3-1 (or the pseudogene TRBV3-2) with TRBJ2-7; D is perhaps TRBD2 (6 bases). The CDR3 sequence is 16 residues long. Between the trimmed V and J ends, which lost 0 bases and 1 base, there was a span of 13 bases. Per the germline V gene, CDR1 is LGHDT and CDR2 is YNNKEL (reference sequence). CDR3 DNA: TGTGCCAGCAGCCAAGATGCGGCGGGGATATCCTACGAGCAGTACTTC. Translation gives CASSQDAAGISYEQYF.

CDR3 in amino acids: CASSPTQLHRGAGYTF. In DNA form, the CDR3 reads TGTGCCAGCAGCCCGACCCAACTCCACAGGGGAGCTGGCTACACCTTC. V is TRBV5-4 and J is TRBJ1-2; 7 positions agree with TRBD1. The CDR3 is made up of 16 amino acids. The trim removed 4 bases at V and 7 bases at J, leaving 16 bases unmatched. Germline assignment: CDR1 SGHNT and CDR2 YYREEE (reference sequence).

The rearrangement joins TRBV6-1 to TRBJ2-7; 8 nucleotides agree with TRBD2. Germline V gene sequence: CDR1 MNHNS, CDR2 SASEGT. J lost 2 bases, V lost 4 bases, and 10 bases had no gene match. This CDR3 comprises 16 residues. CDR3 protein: CASSVAGGGAPYEQYF. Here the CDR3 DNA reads TGTGCCAGCAGTGTCGCCGGGGGGGGCGCACCCTACGAGCAGTACTTC.

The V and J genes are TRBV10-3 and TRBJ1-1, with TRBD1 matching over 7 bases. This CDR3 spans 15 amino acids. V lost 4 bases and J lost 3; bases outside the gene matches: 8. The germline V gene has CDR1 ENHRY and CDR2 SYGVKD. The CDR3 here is CAISGGDRGDTEAFF. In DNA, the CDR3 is TGTGCCATCAGTGGTGGGGACAGAGGCGACACTGAAGCTTTCTTT.

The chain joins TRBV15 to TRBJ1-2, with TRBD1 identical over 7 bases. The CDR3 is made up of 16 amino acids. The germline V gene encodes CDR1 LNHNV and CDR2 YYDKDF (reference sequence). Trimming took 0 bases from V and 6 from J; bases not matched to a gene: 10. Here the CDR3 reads CATSRDLVAGGNGYTF. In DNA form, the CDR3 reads TGTGCCACCAGCAGAGATCTAGTGGCAGGGGGGAATGGCTACACCTTC.

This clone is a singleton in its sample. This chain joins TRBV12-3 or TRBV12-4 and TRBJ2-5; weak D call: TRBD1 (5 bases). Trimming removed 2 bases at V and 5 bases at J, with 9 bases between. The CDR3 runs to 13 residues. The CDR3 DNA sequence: TGTGCCAGCAGTTTACAGGGTCGGGAGACCCAGTACTTC. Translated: CASSLQGRETQYF.

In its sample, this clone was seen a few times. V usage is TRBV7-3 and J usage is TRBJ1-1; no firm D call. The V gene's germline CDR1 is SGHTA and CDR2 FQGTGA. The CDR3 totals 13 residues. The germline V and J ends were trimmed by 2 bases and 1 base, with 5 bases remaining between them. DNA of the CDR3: TGTGCCAGCAGCTTATCAGGGAACACTGAAGCTTTCTTT. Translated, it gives CASSLSGNTEAFF.